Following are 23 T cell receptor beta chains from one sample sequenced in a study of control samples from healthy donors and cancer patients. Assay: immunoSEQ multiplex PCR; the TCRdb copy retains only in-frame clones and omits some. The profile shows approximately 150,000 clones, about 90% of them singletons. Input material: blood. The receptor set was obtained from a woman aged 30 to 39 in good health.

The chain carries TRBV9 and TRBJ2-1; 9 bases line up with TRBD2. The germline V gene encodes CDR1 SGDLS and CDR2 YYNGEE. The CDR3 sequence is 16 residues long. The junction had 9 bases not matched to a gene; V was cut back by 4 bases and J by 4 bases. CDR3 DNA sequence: TGTGCCAGCAGCTCCCCCGGGACTAGCTCGTACAATGAGCAGTTCTTC. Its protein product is CASSSPGTSSYNEQFF.

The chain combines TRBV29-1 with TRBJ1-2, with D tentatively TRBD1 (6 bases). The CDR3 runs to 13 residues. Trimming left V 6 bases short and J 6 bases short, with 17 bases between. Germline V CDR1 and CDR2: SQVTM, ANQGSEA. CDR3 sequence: CSVTPEDRHGYTF. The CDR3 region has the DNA TGCAGCGTGACCCCCGAGGACAGACATGGCTACACCTTC.

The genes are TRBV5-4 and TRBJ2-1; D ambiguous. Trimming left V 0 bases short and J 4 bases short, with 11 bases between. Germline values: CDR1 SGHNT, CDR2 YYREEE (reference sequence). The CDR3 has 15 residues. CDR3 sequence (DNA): TGTGCCAGCAGCTTGGAACTTACACAGTACAATGAGCAGTTCTTC. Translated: CASSLELTQYNEQFF.

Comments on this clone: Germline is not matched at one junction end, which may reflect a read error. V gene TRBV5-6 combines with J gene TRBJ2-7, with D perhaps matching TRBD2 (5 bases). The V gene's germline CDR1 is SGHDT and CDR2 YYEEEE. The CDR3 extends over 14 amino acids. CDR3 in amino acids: CASTLVSGTYEQYF. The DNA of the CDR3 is TGTGCCAGCACCTTGGTGAGCGGAACCTACGAGCAGTACTTC.

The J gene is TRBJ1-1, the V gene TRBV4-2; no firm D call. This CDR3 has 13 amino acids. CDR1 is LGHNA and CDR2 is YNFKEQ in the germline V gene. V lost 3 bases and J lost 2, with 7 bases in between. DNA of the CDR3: TGTGCCAGCAGCCAGGGAGGAAACACTGAAGCTTTCTTT. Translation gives CASSQGGNTEAFF.

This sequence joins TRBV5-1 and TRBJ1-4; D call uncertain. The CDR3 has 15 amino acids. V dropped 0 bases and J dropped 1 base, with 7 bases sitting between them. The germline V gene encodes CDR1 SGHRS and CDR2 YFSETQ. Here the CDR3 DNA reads TGCGCCAGCAGCTTGGTTGCGGGAACTAATGAAAAACTGTTTTTT. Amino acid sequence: CASSLVAGTNEKLFF.

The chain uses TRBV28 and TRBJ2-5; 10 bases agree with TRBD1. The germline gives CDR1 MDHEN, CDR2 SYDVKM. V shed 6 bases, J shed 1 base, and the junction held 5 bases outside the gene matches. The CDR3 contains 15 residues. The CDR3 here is CASSGTGVFQETQYF. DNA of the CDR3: TGTGCCAGCAGCGGGACAGGGGTATTCCAAGAGACCCAGTACTTC.

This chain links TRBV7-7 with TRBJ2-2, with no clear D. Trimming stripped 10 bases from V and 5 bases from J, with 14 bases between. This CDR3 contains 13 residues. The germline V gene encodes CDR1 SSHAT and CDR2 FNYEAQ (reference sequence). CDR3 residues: CATAPGPTGELFF. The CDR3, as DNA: TGTGCCACCGCCCCCGGCCCGACCGGGGAGCTGTTTTTT. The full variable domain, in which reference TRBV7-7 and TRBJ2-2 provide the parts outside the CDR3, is GAGVSQSPRYKVTKRGQDVTLRCDPISSHATLYWYQQALGQGPEFLTYFNYEAQPDKSGLPSDRFSAERPEGSISTLTIQRTEQRDSAMYRCATAPGPTGELFFGEGSRLTVL.

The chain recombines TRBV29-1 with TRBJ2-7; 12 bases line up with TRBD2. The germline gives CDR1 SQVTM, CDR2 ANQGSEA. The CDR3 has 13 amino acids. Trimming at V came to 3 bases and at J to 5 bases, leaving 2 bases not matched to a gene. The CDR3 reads CSVETSGRHEQYF. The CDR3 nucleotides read TGCAGCGTTGAGACTAGCGGGAGACACGAGCAGTACTTC.

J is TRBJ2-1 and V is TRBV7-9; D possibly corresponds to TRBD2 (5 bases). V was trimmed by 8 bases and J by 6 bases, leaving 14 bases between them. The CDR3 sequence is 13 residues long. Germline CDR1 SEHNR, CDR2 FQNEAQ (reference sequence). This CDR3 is CASAPPGSNEQFF. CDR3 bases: TGTGCCAGCGCCCCCCCTGGGAGCAATGAGCAGTTCTTC.

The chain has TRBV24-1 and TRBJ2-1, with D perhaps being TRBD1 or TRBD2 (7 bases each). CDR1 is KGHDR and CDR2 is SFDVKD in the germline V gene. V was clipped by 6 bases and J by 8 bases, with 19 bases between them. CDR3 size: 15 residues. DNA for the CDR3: TGTGCCACCAGTAAGAGGGGGGCAGGGGGGGATGAGCAGTTCTTC. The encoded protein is CATSKRGAGGDEQFF.

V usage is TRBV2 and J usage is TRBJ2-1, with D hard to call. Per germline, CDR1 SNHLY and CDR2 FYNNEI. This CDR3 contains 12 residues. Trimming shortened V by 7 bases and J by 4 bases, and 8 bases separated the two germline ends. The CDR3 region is CASNGLYNEQFF. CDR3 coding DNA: TGTGCCAGCAATGGGCTATACAATGAGCAGTTCTTC.

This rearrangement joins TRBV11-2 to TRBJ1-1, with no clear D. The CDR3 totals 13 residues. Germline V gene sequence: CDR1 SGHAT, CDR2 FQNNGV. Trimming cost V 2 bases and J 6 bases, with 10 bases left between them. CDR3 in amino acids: CASSLTVRAEAFF. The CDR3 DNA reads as TGTGCCAGCAGCTTAACAGTGCGCGCTGAAGCTTTCTTT.

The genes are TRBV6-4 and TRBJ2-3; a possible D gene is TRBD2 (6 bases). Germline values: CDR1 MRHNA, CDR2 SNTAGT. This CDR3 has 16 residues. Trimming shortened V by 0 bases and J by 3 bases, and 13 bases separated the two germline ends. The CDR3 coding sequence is TGTGCCAGCAGTGACTCGCCCGTTAGCGGAACAGATACGCAGTATTTT. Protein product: CASSDSPVSGTDTQYF.

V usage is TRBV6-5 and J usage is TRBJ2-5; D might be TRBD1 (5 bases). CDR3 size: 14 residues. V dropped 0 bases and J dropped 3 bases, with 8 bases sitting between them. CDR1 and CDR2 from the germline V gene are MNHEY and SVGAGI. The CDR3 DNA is TGTGCCAGCAGTTACTCGACAGAAAAAGAGACCCAGTACTTC. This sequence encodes CASSYSTEKETQYF.

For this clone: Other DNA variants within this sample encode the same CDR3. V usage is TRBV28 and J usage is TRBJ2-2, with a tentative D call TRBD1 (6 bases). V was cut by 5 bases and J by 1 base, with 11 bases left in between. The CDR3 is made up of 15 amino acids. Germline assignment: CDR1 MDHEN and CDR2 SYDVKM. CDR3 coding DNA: TGTGCCAGCAGTCCCCCGACAGGGAACACCGGGGAGCTGTTTTTT. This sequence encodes CASSPPTGNTGELFF.

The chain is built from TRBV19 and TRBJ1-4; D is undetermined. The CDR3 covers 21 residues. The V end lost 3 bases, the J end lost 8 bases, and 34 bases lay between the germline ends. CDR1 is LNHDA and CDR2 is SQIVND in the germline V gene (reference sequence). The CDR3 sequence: CASSMGAVQASYSYSGEKLFF. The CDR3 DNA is TGTGCCAGTAGTATGGGAGCAGTTCAGGCCTCATACTCCTATTCCGGGGAAAAACTGTTTTTT.

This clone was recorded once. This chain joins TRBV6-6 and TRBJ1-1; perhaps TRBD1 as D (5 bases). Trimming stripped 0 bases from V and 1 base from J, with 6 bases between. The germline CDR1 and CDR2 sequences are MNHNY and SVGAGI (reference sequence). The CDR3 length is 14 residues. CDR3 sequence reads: CASSYSGGNTEAFF. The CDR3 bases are TGTGCCAGCAGTTACTCCGGGGGGAACACTGAAGCTTTCTTT.

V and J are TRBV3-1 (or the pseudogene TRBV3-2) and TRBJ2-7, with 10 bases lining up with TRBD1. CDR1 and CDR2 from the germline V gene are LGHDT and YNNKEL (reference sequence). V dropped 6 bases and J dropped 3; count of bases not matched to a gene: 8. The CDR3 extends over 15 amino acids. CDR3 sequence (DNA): TGTGCCAGCAGTCATGGGGGACAGGGGTTCTACGAGCAGTACTTC. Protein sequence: CASSHGGQGFYEQYF.

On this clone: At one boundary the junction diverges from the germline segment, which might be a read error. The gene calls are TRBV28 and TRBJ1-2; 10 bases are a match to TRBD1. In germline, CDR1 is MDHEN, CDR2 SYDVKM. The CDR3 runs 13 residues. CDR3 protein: CASSRAGTGVPFF. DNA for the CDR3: TGTGCCAGCAGTCGTGCCGGGACAGGGGTCCCCTTCTTT.

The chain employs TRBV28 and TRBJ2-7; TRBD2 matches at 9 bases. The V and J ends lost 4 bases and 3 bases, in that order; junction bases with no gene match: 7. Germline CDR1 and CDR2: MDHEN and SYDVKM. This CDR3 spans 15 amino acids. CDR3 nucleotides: TGTGCCAGCAGTTCAAGGACTAGCGCGTACTACGAGCAGTACTTC. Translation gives CASSSRTSAYYEQYF.

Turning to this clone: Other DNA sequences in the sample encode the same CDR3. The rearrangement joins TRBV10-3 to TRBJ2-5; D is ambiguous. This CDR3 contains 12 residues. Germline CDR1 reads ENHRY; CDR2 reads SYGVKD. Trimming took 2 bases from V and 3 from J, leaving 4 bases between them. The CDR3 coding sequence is TGTGCCATCAGTGAGAGGGAAGAGACCCAGTACTTC. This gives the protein CAISEREETQYF.

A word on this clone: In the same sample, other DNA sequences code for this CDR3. DNA of the CDR3: TGTGCCAGCAGCCTCCAGGGGGCCACTGAAGCTTTCTTT. Its translation is CASSLQGATEAFF. V gene TRBV12-3 or TRBV12-4 combines with J gene TRBJ1-1, with 8 bases aligning to TRBD1. Trimming removed 6 bases from V and 4 bases from J; junction bases left unmatched: 4. The CDR3 has 13 residues.